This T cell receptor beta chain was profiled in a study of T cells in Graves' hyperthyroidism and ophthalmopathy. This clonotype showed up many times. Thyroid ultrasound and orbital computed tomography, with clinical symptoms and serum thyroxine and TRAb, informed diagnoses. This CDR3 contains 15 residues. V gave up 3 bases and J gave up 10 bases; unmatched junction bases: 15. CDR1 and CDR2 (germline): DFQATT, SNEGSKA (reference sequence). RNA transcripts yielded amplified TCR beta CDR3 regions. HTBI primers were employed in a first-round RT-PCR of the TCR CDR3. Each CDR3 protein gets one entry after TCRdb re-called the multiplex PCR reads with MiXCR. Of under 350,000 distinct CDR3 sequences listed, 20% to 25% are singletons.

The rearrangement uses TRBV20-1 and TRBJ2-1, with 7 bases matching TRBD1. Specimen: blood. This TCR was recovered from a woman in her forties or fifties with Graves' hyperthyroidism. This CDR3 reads CSASADRVMVREQFF. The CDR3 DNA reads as TGCAGTGCTAGTGCAGACAGGGTTATGGTTCGGGAGCAGTTCTTC.